The 20 T cell receptor beta chains below were found in one sample sequenced in a study of vaccination and CD4 T cells after COVID-19. Their recognized antigens are unknown. Treatment indicated: 10-day PBMC culture with coronavirus spike peptide pools or control peptides (ViraFEST assay). An Oncomine TCR Beta short-read assay was used to sequence the DNA from cultured CD4+ T cells. TCRdb re-called the PCR reads with MiXCR, one entry per CDR3 protein. The sample consists of approximately 11,000 distinct CDR3 sequences, 56% of them appearing once. Input material: CD4+ T cells from blood, cultured in vitro. These TCRs come from a human donor who had recovered from COVID-19.

This chain links TRBV20-1 with TRBJ1-5, with 9 bases aligning to TRBD1. The CDR3 is 14 amino acids. Trimming cost V 5 bases and J 0 bases; bases outside gene matches: 2. Germline values: CDR1 DFQATT, CDR2 SNEGSKA (reference sequence). The CDR3 loop is CSAWDRVSNQPQHF. As DNA, the CDR3 is TGCAGTGCTTGGGACAGGGTTAGCAATCAGCCCCAGCATTTT.

This clonotype was seen a few times. This rearrangement joins TRBV20-1 to TRBJ1-6; D gene uncertain. V shed 6 bases and J shed 10 bases, with 16 bases lying between them. The CDR3 covers 13 residues. Germline V gene sequence: CDR1 DFQATT, CDR2 SNEGSKA (reference sequence). DNA of the CDR3: TGCAGTGCCCCGGGAGGCGTCGGGTCACCCCTCCACTTT. Protein product: CSAPGGVGSPLHF.

Only a few counts were recorded for this clonotype. The chain employs TRBV24-1 and TRBJ2-5; D unresolved. Germline CDR1 is KGHDR and CDR2 is SFDVKD. Trimming removed 5 bases at V and 2 bases at J, with 8 bases between. The CDR3 is 13 residues long. CDR3 nucleotides: TGTGCCACCAGTGCCCCGGAGCAAGAGACCCAGTACTTC. Its protein product is CATSAPEQETQYF.

The chain carries TRBV6-1 and TRBJ1-5; TRBD1 agrees at 8 bases. The CDR3 is made up of 16 amino acids. The J segment lost 4 bases and the V segment lost 4 bases, leaving 9 bases of the junction unmatched. Germline V gene lookup returns CDR1 MNHNS and CDR2 SASEGT. For the CDR3, the DNA is TGTGCCAGCAGTGGAACACGCAGGGGGCGAAATCAGCCCCAGCATTTT. Residues: CASSGTRRGRNQPQHF.

The V and J genes are TRBV4-1 and TRBJ2-5, with 13 bases lining up with TRBD2. Germline CDR1 reads MGHRA; CDR2 reads YSYEKL. The CDR3 is 18 residues long. With V trimmed by 2 bases and J by 4 bases, 10 bases remained unmatched. The CDR3 nucleotides are TGCGCCAGCAGCCAAACCAACATGGGACTAGCGGGGCGAGAGACCCAGTACTTC. It encodes CASSQTNMGLAGRETQYF.

The CDR3 loop is CASSSARGQPQHF. The CDR3 nucleotides are TGTGCCAGCTCCTCCGCTCGGGGCCAGCCCCAGCATTTT. The chain carries TRBV6-4 and TRBJ1-5; D might be TRBD1 (5 bases). Germline assignment: CDR1 MRHNA and CDR2 SNTAGT. V dropped 8 bases and J dropped 7 bases, with 15 bases sitting between them. This CDR3 is built from 13 residues.

The chain couples TRBV6-5 to TRBJ1-5; D is unresolved. The CDR3 is 13 amino acids. Deletions cut 2 bases from V and 5 bases from J, with 7 bases between. CDR1 MNHEY and CDR2 SVGAGI come from the germline V gene. The CDR3 nucleotides read TGTGCCAGCAGTTACACCCTTGATCAGCCCCAGCATTTT. This sequence encodes CASSYTLDQPQHF.

This clonotype was counted only a few times. The chain couples TRBV10-3 to TRBJ2-3; a weak D match, TRBD2 (5 bases). This CDR3 comprises 13 residues. Germline values: CDR1 ENHRY, CDR2 SYGVKD. V lost 10 bases, J lost 3 bases, and 14 bases lay in between. The CDR3 protein is CASSRGPTDTQYF. The CDR3 DNA reads TGTGCCAGCTCAAGAGGGCCGACAGATACGCAGTATTTT.

J is TRBJ1-6 and V is TRBV27, with D tentatively TRBD1 (5 bases). Trimming pared 7 bases from V and 5 bases from J, leaving 9 bases between. The germline gives CDR1 MNHEY, CDR2 SMNVEV (reference sequence). This CDR3 has 13 amino acids. CDR3 in DNA: TGTGCCAGCAATCGGGGGAATAATTCACCCCTCCACTTT. Translating gives CASNRGNNSPLHF.

The chain links TRBV18 to TRBJ1-5; 11 nucleotides line up with TRBD1. Per germline, CDR1 KGHSH and CDR2 LQKENI. The CDR3 loop spans 16 amino acids. The V and J ends lost 6 bases and 2 bases, in that order; junction bases with no gene match: 6. CDR3 amino acids: CASSRGTGGGNQPQHF. The CDR3 DNA reads as TGTGCCAGCTCCCGCGGGACAGGGGGTGGCAATCAGCCCCAGCATTTT.

By sample share, this clonotype is medium-sized. The gene calls are TRBV6-1 and TRBJ1-3; 9 nucleotides match TRBD1. The junction had 2 bases not matched to a gene; V was cut back by 2 bases and J by 0 bases. The CDR3 sequence is 16 residues long. Germline loops: CDR1 MNHNS, CDR2 SASEGT. The CDR3: CASSEPGQGSGNTIYF. The CDR3 bases are TGTGCCAGCAGTGAACCGGGACAGGGCTCTGGAAACACCATATATTTT.

This chain joins TRBV10-3 and TRBJ2-3; 15 nucleotides match TRBD2. Germline CDR1 reads ENHRY; CDR2 reads SYGVKD. The CDR3 has 16 residues. With 3 bases clipped from V and 9 bases from J, the junction kept 7 bases outside the gene matches. The CDR3 loop is CAISETPGLAGGTQYF. CDR3 sequence (DNA): TGTGCCATCAGTGAAACACCGGGACTAGCGGGGGGAACGCAGTATTTT.

The genes are TRBV28 and TRBJ2-7, with D tentatively TRBD1 (6 bases). V lost 2 bases, J lost 2 bases, and 13 bases lay in between. CDR1 is MDHEN and CDR2 is SYDVKM in the germline V gene. This CDR3 comprises 15 residues. The CDR3: CASSLPARGPYEQYF. The CDR3 coding sequence is TGTGCCAGCAGTTTACCAGCCAGGGGCCCCTACGAGCAGTACTTC.

This clonotype was seen only a few times. The chain has TRBV20-1 and TRBJ1-2; tentatively, D is TRBD1 (5 bases). The V gene's germline CDR1 is DFQATT and CDR2 SNEGSKA (reference sequence). Trimming shortened V by 5 bases and J by 6 bases, and 13 bases separated the two germline ends. CDR3 size: 12 residues. The CDR3 is CSARWDGNGYTF. As DNA, the CDR3 is TGCAGTGCTCGGTGGGACGGGAATGGCTACACCTTC.

This clonotype was detected once. V usage is TRBV21-1 and J usage is TRBJ2-2; the table's D gene call, TRBD2, was not cross checked with the DNA. TRBV21-1 is classified as a pseudogene. CDR3 length: 18 residues. CDR3 nucleotides: TGTGCCAGCAGCAAAGGAAGTCGGGCGGGAGGTCCGAACGGGGAGCTGTTTTTT. Amino acid sequence: CASSKGSRAGGPNGELFF.

This clonotype was observed a handful of times. The germline gene is not matched at one end of the junction; a read error may be the cause. The chain joins TRBV10-1 to TRBJ2-7; D possibly corresponds to TRBD1 (6 bases). The length of the CDR3 is 14 residues. Germline CDR1 and CDR2: WNHNN and SYGVQD (reference sequence). The CDR3 DNA follows: TGCGCCAGCCGTGAAGACAGGACCCTCGGCGAGCAGTACTTC. Protein sequence: CASREDRTLGEQYF.

This clonotype was seen only a few times. V gene TRBV7-8 combines with J gene TRBJ1-1; perhaps TRBD1 as D (6 bases). The germline V gene has CDR1 SGHVS and CDR2 FQNEAQ. This CDR3 contains 16 residues. Trimming pared 6 bases from V and 0 bases from J, leaving 17 bases between. The CDR3 bases are TGTGCCAGCAGGCCCCAGGGGACGACCTTGAACACTGAAGCTTTCTTT. It encodes CASRPQGTTLNTEAFF.

This clonotype was detected once. The chain employs TRBV4-1 and TRBJ1-2; 12 bases agree with TRBD1. The junction had 10 bases not matched to a gene; V was cut back by 3 bases and J by 2 bases. CDR1 and CDR2 (germline): MGHRA, YSYEKL. This CDR3 has 18 amino acids. CDR3 loop: CASSQSSGTGGANYGYTF. The CDR3 bases are TGCGCCAGCAGCCAGTCCTCGGGGACAGGGGGCGCGAACTATGGCTACACCTTC.

The rearrangement links TRBV6-1 to TRBJ1-2; maybe TRBD1 (6 bases). This CDR3 spans 15 amino acids. Deletions cut 4 bases from V and 7 bases from J, with 19 bases between. Germline CDR1 and CDR2: MNHNS and SASEGT. The CDR3 nucleotides are TGTGCCAGCAGTGTCCAGTTGGGGGGGCTAGGTGGCTACACCTTC. Its protein product is CASSVQLGGLGGYTF.

This clonotype was counted between two and nine times. V and J are TRBV7-2 and TRBJ2-1, with D possibly matching TRBD1 (5 bases). V was clipped by 4 bases and J by 4 bases, with 11 bases between them. CDR3 length: 14 amino acids. CDR1 is SGHTA, CDR2 FQGNSA, per germline. The CDR3 loop is CASSSHPGYNEQFF. The CDR3 region has the DNA TGTGCCAGCAGCTCGCATCCAGGGTACAATGAGCAGTTCTTC. Complete variable domain (other parts from reference TRBV7-2 and TRBJ2-1): GAGVSQSPSNKVTEKGKDVELRCDPISGHTALYWYRQSLGQGLEFLIYFQGNSAPDKSGLPSDRFSAERTGGSVSTLTIQRTQQEDSAVYLCASSSHPGYNEQFFGPGTRLTVL.